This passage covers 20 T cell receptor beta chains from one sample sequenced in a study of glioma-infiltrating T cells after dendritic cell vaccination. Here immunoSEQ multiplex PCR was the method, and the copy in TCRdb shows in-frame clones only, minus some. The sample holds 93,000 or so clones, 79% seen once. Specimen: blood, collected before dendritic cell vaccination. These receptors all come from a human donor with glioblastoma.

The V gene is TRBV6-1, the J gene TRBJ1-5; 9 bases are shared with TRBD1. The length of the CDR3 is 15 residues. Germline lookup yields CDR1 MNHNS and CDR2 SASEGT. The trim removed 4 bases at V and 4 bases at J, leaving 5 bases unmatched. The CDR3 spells CASSAGQGMNQPQHF. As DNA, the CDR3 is TGTGCCAGCAGTGCGGGACAGGGAATGAATCAGCCCCAGCATTTT.

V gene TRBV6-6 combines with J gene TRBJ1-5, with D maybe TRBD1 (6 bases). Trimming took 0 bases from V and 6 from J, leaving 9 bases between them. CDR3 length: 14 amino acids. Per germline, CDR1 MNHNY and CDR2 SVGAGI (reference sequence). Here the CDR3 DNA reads TGTGCCAGCAGTTACTCGGTAGGGGGTCAGCCCCAGCATTTT. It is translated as CASSYSVGGQPQHF.

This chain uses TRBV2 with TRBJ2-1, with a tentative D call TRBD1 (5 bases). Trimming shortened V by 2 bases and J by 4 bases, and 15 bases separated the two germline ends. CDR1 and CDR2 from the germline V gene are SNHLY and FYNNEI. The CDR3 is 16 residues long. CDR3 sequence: CASSESQGSSYNEQFF. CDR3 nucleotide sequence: TGTGCCAGCAGTGAATCTCAGGGTTCTTCTTACAATGAGCAGTTCTTC.

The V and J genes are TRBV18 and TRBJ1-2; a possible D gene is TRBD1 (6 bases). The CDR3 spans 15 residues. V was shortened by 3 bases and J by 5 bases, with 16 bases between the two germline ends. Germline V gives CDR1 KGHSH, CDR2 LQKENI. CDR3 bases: TGTGCCAGCTCACCCCGGTCACAGGGAGGGTATGGCTACACCTTC. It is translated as CASSPRSQGGYGYTF.

The CDR3 coding sequence is TGCAGCGTTGAAATCGGGACAGTTACCTACGAGCAGTACTTC. It translates to CSVEIGTVTYEQYF. The chain uses TRBV29-1 and TRBJ2-7; 7 nucleotides align to TRBD1. The CDR3 totals 14 residues. Germline V gene lookup returns CDR1 SQVTM and CDR2 ANQGSEA. Unmatched junction bases numbered 6, after V lost 2 bases and J lost 2 bases.

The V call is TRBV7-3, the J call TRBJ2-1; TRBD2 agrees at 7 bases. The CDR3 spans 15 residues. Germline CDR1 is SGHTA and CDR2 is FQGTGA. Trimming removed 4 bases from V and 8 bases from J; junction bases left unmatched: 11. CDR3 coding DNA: TGTGCCAGCAGCTCAGGACTAGTCCACCGCGATGAGCAGTTCTTC. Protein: CASSSGLVHRDEQFF.

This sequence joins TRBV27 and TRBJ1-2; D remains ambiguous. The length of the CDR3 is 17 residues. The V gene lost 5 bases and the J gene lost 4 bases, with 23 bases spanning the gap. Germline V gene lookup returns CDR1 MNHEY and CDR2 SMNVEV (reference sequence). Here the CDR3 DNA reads TGTGCCAGCAGTCCCCACCTAGGCCGGGGAGCGGCCTATGGCTACACCTTC. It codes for CASSPHLGRGAAYGYTF.

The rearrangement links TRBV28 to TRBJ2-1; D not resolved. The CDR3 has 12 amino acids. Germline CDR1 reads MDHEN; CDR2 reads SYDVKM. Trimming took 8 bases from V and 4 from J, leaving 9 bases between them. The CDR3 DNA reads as TGTGCCAGCGGGTCAGCGTACAATGAGCAGTTCTTC. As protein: CASGSAYNEQFF.

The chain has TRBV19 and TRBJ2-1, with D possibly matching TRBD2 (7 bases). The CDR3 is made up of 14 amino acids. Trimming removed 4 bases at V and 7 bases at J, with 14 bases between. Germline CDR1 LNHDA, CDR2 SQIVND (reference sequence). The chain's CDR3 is CASSTLGGGNEQFF. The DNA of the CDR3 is TGTGCCAGTAGTACTTTAGGGGGAGGGAATGAGCAGTTCTTC. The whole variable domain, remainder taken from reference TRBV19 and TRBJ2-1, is DGGITQSPKYLFRKEGQNVTLSCEQNLNHDAMYWYRQDPGQGLRLIYYSQIVNDFQKGDIAEGYSVSREKKESFPLTVTSAQKNPTAFYLCASSTLGGGNEQFFGPGTRLTVL.

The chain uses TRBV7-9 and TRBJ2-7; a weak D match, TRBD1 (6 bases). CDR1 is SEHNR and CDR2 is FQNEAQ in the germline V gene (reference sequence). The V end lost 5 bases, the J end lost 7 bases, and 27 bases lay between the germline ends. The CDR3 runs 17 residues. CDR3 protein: CASSRVFGQLEPGEQYF. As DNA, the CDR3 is TGTGCCAGCAGCCGCGTCTTCGGACAGTTAGAGCCTGGGGAGCAGTACTTC.

In DNA form, the CDR3 reads TGTGCCAGCAGCTTAGAGGCAGGGGATCGGGGCTACACCTTC. This codes for CASSLEAGDRGYTF. The chain links TRBV7-2 to TRBJ1-2, with D possibly being TRBD1 (6 bases). Germline CDR1 reads SGHTA; CDR2 reads FQGNSA. The ends were cut back, 1 base at V and 8 bases at J, with 14 bases in the middle. The CDR3 loop spans 14 amino acids. The full variable domain, rest sourced from reference TRBV7-2 and TRBJ1-2, is GAGVSQSPSNKVTEKGKDVELRCDPISGHTALYWYRQSLGQGLEFLIYFQGNSAPDKSGLPSDRFSAERTGGSVSTLTIQRTQQEDSAVYLCASSLEAGDRGYTFGSGTRLTVV.

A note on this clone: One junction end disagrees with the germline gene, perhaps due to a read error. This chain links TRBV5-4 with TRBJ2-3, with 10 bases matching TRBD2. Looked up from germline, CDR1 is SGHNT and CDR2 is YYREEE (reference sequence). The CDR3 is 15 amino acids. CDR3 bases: TGTGCCAGCAGCAGGATAGCGGGAGGCACCGATACGCAGTATTTT. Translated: CASSRIAGGTDTQYF.

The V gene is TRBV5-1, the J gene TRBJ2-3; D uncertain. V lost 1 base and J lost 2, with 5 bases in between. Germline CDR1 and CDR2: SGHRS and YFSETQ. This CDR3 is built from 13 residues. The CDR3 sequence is CASSLILTDTQYF. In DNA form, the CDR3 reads TGCGCCAGCAGCTTGATCCTCACAGATACGCAGTATTTT.

Written as DNA, the CDR3 is TGTGCCAGTAAACGGAGCGAAACTGGAAACACCATATATTTT. It translates to CASKRSETGNTIYF. The chain has TRBV19 and TRBJ1-3; D ambiguous. The CDR3 contains 14 residues. The germline CDR1 and CDR2 sequences are LNHDA and SQIVND (reference sequence). V was clipped by 7 bases and J by 2 bases, with 12 bases between them.

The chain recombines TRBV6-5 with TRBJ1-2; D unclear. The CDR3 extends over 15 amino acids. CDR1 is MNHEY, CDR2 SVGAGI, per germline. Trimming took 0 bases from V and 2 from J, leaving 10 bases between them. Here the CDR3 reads CASSYSGRINYGYTF. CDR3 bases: TGTGCCAGCAGTTACTCGGGCAGGATAAACTATGGCTACACCTTC.

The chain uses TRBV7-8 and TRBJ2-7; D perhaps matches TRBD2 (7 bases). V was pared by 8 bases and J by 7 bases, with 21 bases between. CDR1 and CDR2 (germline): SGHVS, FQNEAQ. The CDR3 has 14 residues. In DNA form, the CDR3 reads TGTGCCAGCGCAAGGGGGGGTGGGTATCGGGAGCAGTACTTC. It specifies CASARGGGYREQYF.

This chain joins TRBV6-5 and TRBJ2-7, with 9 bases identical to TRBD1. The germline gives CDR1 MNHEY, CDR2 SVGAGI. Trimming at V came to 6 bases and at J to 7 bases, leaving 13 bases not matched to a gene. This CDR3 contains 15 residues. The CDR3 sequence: CASSRAGTGRWEQYF. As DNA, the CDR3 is TGTGCCAGCAGCCGAGCCGGGACAGGGAGATGGGAGCAGTACTTC.

The CDR3 loop reads CASSELGGINYGYTF. CDR3 sequence (DNA): TGTGCCAGCAGTGAATTAGGAGGGATCAACTATGGCTACACCTTC. This sequence joins TRBV2 and TRBJ1-2, with D hard to call. Germline V gene lookup returns CDR1 SNHLY and CDR2 FYNNEI. Trimming removed 2 bases at V and 2 bases at J, with 12 bases between. The CDR3 totals 15 residues.

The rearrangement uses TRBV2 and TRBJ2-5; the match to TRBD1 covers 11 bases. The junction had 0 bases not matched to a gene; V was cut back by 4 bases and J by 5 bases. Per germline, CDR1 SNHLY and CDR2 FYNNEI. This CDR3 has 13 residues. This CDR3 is CASSGTGGETQYF. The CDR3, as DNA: TGTGCCAGCAGTGGGACAGGGGGCGAGACCCAGTACTTC.

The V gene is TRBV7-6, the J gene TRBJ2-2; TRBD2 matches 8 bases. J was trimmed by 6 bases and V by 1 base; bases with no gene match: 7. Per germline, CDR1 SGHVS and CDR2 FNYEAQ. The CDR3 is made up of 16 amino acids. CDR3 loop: CASSLDGGRPSGELFF. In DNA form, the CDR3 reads TGTGCCAGCAGCTTAGATGGCGGGAGGCCGTCCGGGGAGCTGTTTTTT.